This entry lists 13 T cell receptor beta chains sequenced from one sample in a study of blood T cell repertoires in COVID-19. Clones were read by immunoSEQ multiplex PCR, and TCRdb kept only the in-frame ones, dropping some. There are roughly 80,000 clones in the sample; over 75% occur only once, and approximately 12% lies in the top ten. Sequenced material: peripheral blood. These receptors all stem from a man aged 80 or over with acute or convalescent COVID-19.

V usage is TRBV6-5 and J usage is TRBJ1-1; 8 bases agree with TRBD1. CDR3 length: 15 residues. The germline V gene encodes CDR1 MNHEY and CDR2 SVGAGI. With 6 bases clipped from V and 0 bases from J, the junction kept 6 bases outside the gene matches. The DNA of the CDR3 is TGTGCCAGCAGATACAACAGGGGGTTGAACACTGAAGCTTTCTTT. Protein sequence: CASRYNRGLNTEAFF.

This sequence joins TRBV3-1 (or the pseudogene TRBV3-2) and TRBJ2-3; TRBD2 matches 14 bases. CDR3 length: 18 residues. Germline V gene lookup returns CDR1 LGHDT and CDR2 YNNKEL (reference sequence). The ends lost 3 bases at V and 0 bases at J; junction bases unmatched: 5. The CDR3 DNA reads TGTGCCAGCAGCCAGGCCCGGACTAGCGGGGGGAGCACAGATACGCAGTATTTT. Amino acid sequence: CASSQARTSGGSTDTQYF.

This sequence joins TRBV7-8 and TRBJ2-1; 8 bases match TRBD2. With V trimmed by 3 bases and J by 6 bases, 4 bases remained unmatched. This CDR3 is 14 amino acids long. Germline V lookup: CDR1 SGHVS, CDR2 FQNEAQ. CDR3 DNA sequence: TGTGCCAGCAGCTTTATCGGGAGGGGCAATGAGCAGTTCTTC. This sequence encodes CASSFIGRGNEQFF.

This chain connects TRBV19 to TRBJ2-6; 10 nucleotides agree with TRBD1. Trimming removed 3 bases from V and 2 bases from J; junction bases left unmatched: 4. CDR1 and CDR2 (germline): LNHDA, SQIVND (reference sequence). The CDR3 runs 17 residues. The DNA for the CDR3 is TGTGCCAGTAGTATGACCGGGACAGGGGCTGGGGCCAACGTCCTGACTTTC. Encoded protein: CASSMTGTGAGANVLTF.

V gene TRBV9 combines with J gene TRBJ1-1, with 7 positions matching TRBD1. J lost 1 base, V lost 4 bases, and 7 bases had no gene match. The CDR3 extends over 15 amino acids. Germline loops: CDR1 SGDLS, CDR2 YYNGEE. CDR3 protein: CASSPTGTQNTEAFF. CDR3 bases: TGTGCCAGCAGCCCGACAGGGACACAGAACACTGAAGCTTTCTTT.

This sequence joins TRBV2 and TRBJ2-1; 8 bases match TRBD2. Germline V gene lookup returns CDR1 SNHLY and CDR2 FYNNEI. The CDR3 is 16 residues long. The V and J ends lost 2 bases and 2 bases, in that order; junction bases with no gene match: 5. The CDR3 coding sequence is TGTGCCAGCAGTGAAAGGGTAGCGGGACCCTACAATGAGCAGTTCTTC. Amino acids: CASSERVAGPYNEQFF.

The rearrangement uses TRBV7-9 and TRBJ1-1; D ambiguous. V lost 2 bases to trimming and J lost 1 base, with 8 bases between them. Germline CDR1 and CDR2: SEHNR and FQNEAQ (reference sequence). The CDR3 loop spans 14 amino acids. DNA for the CDR3: TGTGCCAGCAGCTTATTCGCAGGGAACACTGAAGCTTTCTTT. Its protein product is CASSLFAGNTEAFF.

The V call is TRBV2, the J call TRBJ1-5; D remains unclear. Germline V gene lookup returns CDR1 SNHLY and CDR2 FYNNEI. The CDR3 loop spans 13 amino acids. Between the trimmed V and J ends, which lost 4 bases and 5 bases, there was a span of 9 bases. CDR3 sequence (DNA): TGTGCCAGCAGTGCCGGGAGTTATCAGCCCCAGCATTTT. Residues: CASSAGSYQPQHF.

This chain links TRBV20-1 with TRBJ1-3; tentative D call: TRBD1 (5 bases). The germline CDR1 and CDR2 sequences are DFQATT and SNEGSKA (reference sequence). CDR3 length: 15 amino acids. The germline V and J ends were trimmed by 3 bases and 0 bases, with 12 bases remaining between them. CDR3 sequence reads: CSASLTGGSGNTIYF. DNA for the CDR3: TGCAGTGCTAGTCTTACGGGGGGCTCTGGAAACACCATATATTTT.

The genes are TRBV6-6 and TRBJ1-5, with TRBD1 identical over 8 bases. J was trimmed by 2 bases and V by 7 bases; bases with no gene match: 10. The CDR3 contains 16 residues. Germline CDR1 MNHNY, CDR2 SVGAGI (reference sequence). CDR3 residues: CASTVDRAVRNQPQHF. CDR3 nucleotide sequence: TGTGCCAGCACCGTGGACAGGGCTGTGCGCAATCAGCCCCAGCATTTT.

This clone appeared a single time. The V call is TRBV9, the J call TRBJ2-6; perhaps TRBD1 as D (6 bases). From germline, CDR1 is SGDLS and CDR2 YYNGEE. The CDR3 has 17 amino acids. Trimming cost V 3 bases and J 1 base, with 14 bases left between them. CDR3 bases: TGTGCCAGCAGCGAACAGGGTAACCCTTCTGGGGCCAACGTCCTGACTTTC. Protein product: CASSEQGNPSGANVLTF.

The V gene is TRBV30, the J gene TRBJ2-6; possibly TRBD1 for D (5 bases). This CDR3 has 15 residues. V gave up 5 bases and J gave up 2 bases, with 13 bases separating them. Germline CDR1 GTSNPN, CDR2 SVGIG (reference sequence). The CDR3 bases are TGTGCCTGGGGAATCCAGGGCCCTGGGGCCAACGTCCTGACTTTC. The encoded protein is CAWGIQGPGANVLTF.

The chain links TRBV7-9 to TRBJ1-1; no clear D gene. The germline V gene has CDR1 SEHNR and CDR2 FQNEAQ (reference sequence). The CDR3 runs 11 residues. V was shortened by 4 bases and J by 5 bases, with 5 bases between the two germline ends. The CDR3 sequence: CASSSLTEAFF. CDR3 nucleotides: TGTGCCAGCAGCTCTTTGACTGAAGCTTTCTTT.